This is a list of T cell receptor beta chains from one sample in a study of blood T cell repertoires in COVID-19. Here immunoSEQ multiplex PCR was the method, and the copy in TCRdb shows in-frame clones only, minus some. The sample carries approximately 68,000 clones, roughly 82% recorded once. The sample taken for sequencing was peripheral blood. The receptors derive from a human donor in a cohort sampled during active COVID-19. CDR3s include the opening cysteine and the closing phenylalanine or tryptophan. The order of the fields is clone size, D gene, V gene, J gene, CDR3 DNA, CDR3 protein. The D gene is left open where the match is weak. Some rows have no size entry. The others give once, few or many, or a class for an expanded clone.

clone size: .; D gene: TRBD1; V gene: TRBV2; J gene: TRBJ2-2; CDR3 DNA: TGTGCCAGCAGTGCGGGACAGGTTTTACCCGGGGAGCTGTTTTTT; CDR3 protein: CASSAGQVLPGELFF
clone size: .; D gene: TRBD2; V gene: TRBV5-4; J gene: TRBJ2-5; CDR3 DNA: TGTGCCAGCGGCCCCGGGGGGGCCGGGAACCAAGAGACCCAGTACTTC; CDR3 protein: CASGPGGAGNQETQYF
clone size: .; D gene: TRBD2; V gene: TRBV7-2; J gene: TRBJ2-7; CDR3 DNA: TGTGCCAGCAGTTTTATAGCGGGGGTCACCTACGAGCAGTACTTC; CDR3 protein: CASSFIAGVTYEQYF
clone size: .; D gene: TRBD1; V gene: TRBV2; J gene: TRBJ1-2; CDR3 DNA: TGTGCCAGCAAAGGAACAGGGGCAATCGCTGGCTACACCTTC; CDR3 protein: CASKGTGAIAGYTF
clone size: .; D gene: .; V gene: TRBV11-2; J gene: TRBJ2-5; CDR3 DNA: TGTGCCAGCAGCTTAATATGGCGGGAGACCCAGTACTTC; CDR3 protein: CASSLIWRETQYF
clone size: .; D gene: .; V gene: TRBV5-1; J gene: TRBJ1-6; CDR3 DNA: TGCGCCAGCAGCTTGGTGGGCGATAATTCACCCCTCCACTTT; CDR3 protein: CASSLVGDNSPLHF
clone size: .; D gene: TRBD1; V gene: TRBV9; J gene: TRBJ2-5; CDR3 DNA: TGTGCCAGCAGCGGAGGTACAGGGGTGCCGACGGAGACCCAGTACTTC; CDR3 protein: CASSGGTGVPTETQYF
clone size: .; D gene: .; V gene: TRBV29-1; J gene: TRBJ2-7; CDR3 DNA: TGCAGCGTTGAAGTATCGCAGGGTTACGAGCAGTACTTC; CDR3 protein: CSVEVSQGYEQYF
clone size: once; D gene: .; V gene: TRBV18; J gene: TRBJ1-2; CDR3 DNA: TGTGCCAGCTCACCACGGAGGGGTACCTATGGCTACACCTTC; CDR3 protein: CASSPRRGTYGYTF
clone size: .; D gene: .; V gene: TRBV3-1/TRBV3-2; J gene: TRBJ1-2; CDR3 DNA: TGTGCCAGCAGCCGCCCGGGCAGGGGTCCAAGCTACACCTTC; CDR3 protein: CASSRPGRGPSYTF
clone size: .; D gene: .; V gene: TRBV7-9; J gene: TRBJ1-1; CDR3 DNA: TGTGCCAGCAGCTTGATGGACTTTGGCACTGAAGCTTTCTTT; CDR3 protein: CASSLMDFGTEAFF
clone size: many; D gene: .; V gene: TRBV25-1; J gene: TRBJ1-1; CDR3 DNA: TGTGCCAGCAGTCCCGGTGGGCCCTGGGCTGAAGCTTTCTTT; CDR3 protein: CASSPGGPWAEAFF
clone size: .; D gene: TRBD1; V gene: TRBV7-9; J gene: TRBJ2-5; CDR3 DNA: TGTGCCAGCAGCTACCGGGACAGGGAAACCCAGTACTTC; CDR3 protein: CASSYRDRETQYF
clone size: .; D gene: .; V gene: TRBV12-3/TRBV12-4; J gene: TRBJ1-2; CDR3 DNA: TGTGCCAGCAGCCTGGCACGCAACTATGGCTACACCTTC; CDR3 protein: CASSLARNYGYTF
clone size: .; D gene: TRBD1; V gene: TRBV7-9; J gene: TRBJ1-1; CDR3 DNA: TGTGCCAGCGGAGGGGGCTCGGACACTGAAGCTTTCTTT; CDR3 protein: CASGGGSDTEAFF
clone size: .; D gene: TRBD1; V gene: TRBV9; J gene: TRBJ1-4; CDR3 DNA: TGTGCCAGCAGCAAAGGACCGGGACAGGCCGTAATTAGGGAAAAACTGTTTTTT; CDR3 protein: CASSKGPGQAVIREKLFF
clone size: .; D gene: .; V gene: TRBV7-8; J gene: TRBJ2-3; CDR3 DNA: TGTGCCAGCAGCAGATTAGCGGTAACAGATACGCAGTATTTT; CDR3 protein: CASSRLAVTDTQYF
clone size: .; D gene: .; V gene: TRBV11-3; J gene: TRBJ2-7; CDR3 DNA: TGTGCCAGCAGTCTTAGAGGCTACGAGCAGTACTTC; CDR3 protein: CASSLRGYEQYF
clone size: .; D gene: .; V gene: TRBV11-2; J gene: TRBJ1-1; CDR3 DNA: TGTGCCAGCAGCTTAGAATTCAGTGAAGCTTTCTTT; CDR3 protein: CASSLEFSEAFF
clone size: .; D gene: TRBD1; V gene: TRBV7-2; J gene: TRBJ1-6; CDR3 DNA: TGTGCCAGCAGCTCCCGCCCCCCGGGACAGTATAATTCACCCCTCCACTTT; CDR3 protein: CASSSRPPGQYNSPLHF
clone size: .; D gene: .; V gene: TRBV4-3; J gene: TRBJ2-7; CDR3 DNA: TGCGCCAGCAGCCAAGAAGTTCAGGGAACAATCTCCTACGAGCAGTACTTC; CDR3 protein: CASSQEVQGTISYEQYF
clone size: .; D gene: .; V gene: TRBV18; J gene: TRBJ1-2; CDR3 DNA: TGTGCCAGCTCACCATATAGCCGTACCGGGGCCTTC; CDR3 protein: CASSPYSRTGAF
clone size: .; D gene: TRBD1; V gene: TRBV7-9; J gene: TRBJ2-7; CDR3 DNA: TGTGCCAGCAGCCCAGACAGGGGCTCCGGTGAGGAGTACTTC; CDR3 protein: CASSPDRGSGEEYF
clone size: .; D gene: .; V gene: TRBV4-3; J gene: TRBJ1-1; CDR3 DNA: TGCGCCAGCAGCCAAGATTTGAGGAGCACTGAAGCTTTCTTT; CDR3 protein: CASSQDLRSTEAFF
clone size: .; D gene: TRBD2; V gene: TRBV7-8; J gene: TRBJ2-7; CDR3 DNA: TGTGCCAGCAGCTTAGTCGCTAGCGGCGACGAGCAGTACTTC; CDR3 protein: CASSLVASGDEQYF
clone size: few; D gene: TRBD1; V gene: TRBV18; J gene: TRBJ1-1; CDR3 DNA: TGTGCCAGCTCACCTGGGACAGGGGCGAACACTGAAGCTTTCTTT; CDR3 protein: CASSPGTGANTEAFF
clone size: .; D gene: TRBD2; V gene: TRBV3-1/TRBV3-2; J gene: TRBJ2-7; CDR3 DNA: TGTGCCAGCAGCCCCTGGCGGGGGTTGACAACCTACGAGCAGTACTTC; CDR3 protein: CASSPWRGLTTYEQYF
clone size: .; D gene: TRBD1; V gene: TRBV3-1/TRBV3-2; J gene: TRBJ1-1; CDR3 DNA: TGTGCCAGCAGCCCAAAAAAGACAGGGTACGGGAACACTGAAGCTTTCTTT; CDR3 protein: CASSPKKTGYGNTEAFF
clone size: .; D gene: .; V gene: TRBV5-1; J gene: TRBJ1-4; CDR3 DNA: TGCGCCAGCAGCCCTGGACAGCCGGCAACTAATGAAAAACTGTTTTTT; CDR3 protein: CASSPGQPATNEKLFF
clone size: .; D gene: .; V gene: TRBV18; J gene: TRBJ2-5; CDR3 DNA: TGTGCCAGCTCACCCCCCGGAGAAGAGACCCAGTACTTC; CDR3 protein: CASSPPGEETQYF
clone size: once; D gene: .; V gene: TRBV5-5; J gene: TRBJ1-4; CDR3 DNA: TGTGCCAGCAGCTTCAAACAGGGAATGAGTGAAAAACTGTTTTTT; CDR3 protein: CASSFKQGMSEKLFF
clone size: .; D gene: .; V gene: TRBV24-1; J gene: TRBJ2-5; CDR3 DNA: TGTGCCACCAGTGATCCCAGGACAGTCCCAGAGACCCAGTACTTC; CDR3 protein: CATSDPRTVPETQYF
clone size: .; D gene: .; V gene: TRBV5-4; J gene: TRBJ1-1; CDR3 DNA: TGTGCCAGCAGCGGACAGAGGAGGAACACTGAAGCTTTCTTT; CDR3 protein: CASSGQRRNTEAFF